One sample yielded the 18 T cell receptor beta chains listed below, sequenced in a study of cytomegalovirus exposure and HLA in healthy donors. 60 Vbeta and 13 Jbeta primers were used in PCR. The protocol was immunoSEQ multiplex PCR, while the TCRdb copy is restricted to in-frame clones and leaves out a portion. Among around 170,000 clones listed, approximately 80% were seen once. Sequenced sample: PBMCs. These receptors were collected from a male donor in good health and CMV-seronegative.

The rearrangement uses TRBV30 and TRBJ2-5, with D maybe TRBD2 (5 bases). This CDR3 has 13 amino acids. Per the germline V gene, CDR1 is GTSNPN and CDR2 is SVGIG (reference sequence). Trimming cost V 0 bases and J 6 bases, with 11 bases left between them. CDR3: CAWSVLGEKTQYF. CDR3 bases: TGTGCCTGGAGTGTACTAGGTGAGAAGACCCAGTACTTC.

The chain combines TRBV6-1 with TRBJ1-2; D may be TRBD1 (5 bases). V shed 4 bases and J shed 7 bases, with 16 bases lying between them. The CDR3 covers 14 residues. Germline V gene data show CDR1 as MNHNS and CDR2 as SASEGT. The CDR3, as DNA: TGTGCCAGCAGTGCGGGACTGTCTTTGAGTGGCTACACCTTC. This encodes CASSAGLSLSGYTF.

The chain combines TRBV29-1 with TRBJ1-2, with TRBD1 as a possible D gene (6 bases). Trimming pared 6 bases from V and 2 bases from J, leaving 19 bases between. There are 15 residues in the CDR3. Germline V gene data show CDR1 as SQVTM and CDR2 as ANQGSEA. The CDR3 here is CSVLHLGQYNYGYTF. The CDR3, as DNA: TGCAGCGTGTTGCACCTCGGACAGTACAACTATGGCTACACCTTC.

The chain uses TRBV5-8 and TRBJ2-1; the D gene is possibly TRBD2 (6 bases). The V end lost 1 base, the J end lost 9 bases, and 20 bases lay between the germline ends. The germline V gene has CDR1 SGHTS and CDR2 YDEGEE. The CDR3 loop spans 16 amino acids. CDR3 sequence reads: CASSLLPSRDGSEQFF. DNA of the CDR3: TGTGCCAGCAGCTTGCTTCCGTCCAGGGACGGGAGTGAGCAGTTCTTC.

There are a few counts of this clone. The CDR3 region is CASSQGSPVSNEQFF. In nucleotides, the CDR3 is TGTGCCAGCAGCCAAGGGAGCCCAGTATCAAATGAGCAGTTCTTC. This chain links TRBV4-2 with TRBJ2-1; D unclear. Germline V gene lookup returns CDR1 LGHNA and CDR2 YNFKEQ. The CDR3 consists of 15 residues. Trimming shortened V by 1 base and J by 7 bases, and 14 bases separated the two germline ends.

The rearrangement uses TRBV7-2 and TRBJ2-2, with 8 bases that match TRBD1. This CDR3 region has 15 residues. V lost 4 bases and J lost 5; bases outside the gene matches: 6. Germline assignment: CDR1 SGHTA and CDR2 FQGNSA. In DNA form, the CDR3 reads TGTGCCAGCAGCTCCCGGACAGGGATGACCGGGGAGCTGTTTTTT. This encodes CASSSRTGMTGELFF.

The table lists this clone with a few counts. The J gene is TRBJ1-3, the V gene TRBV5-1; TRBD1 agrees at 7 bases. The CDR3 has 15 amino acids. With V trimmed by 4 bases and J by 4 bases, 8 bases remained unmatched. In germline, CDR1 is SGHRS, CDR2 YFSETQ. This CDR3 is CASSQAPTGGNTIYF. The CDR3 nucleotides read TGCGCCAGCAGCCAAGCGCCGACAGGGGGAAACACCATATATTTT.

The chain carries TRBV11-3 and TRBJ2-7; 7 nucleotides align to TRBD2. V was clipped by 0 bases and J by 1 base; unmatched bases: 3. Germline V CDR1 and CDR2: SGHNT, YENEEA. There are 15 residues in the CDR3. The DNA for the CDR3 is TGTGCCAGCAGCTTAGATAGCGGGCCATCCTACGAGCAGTACTTC. This sequence encodes CASSLDSGPSYEQYF.

The J gene is TRBJ2-2, the V gene TRBV6-1; TRBD1 agrees at 7 bases. CDR3 size: 15 residues. V dropped 6 bases and J dropped 0; count of bases not matched to a gene: 4. CDR1 is MNHNS, CDR2 SASEGT, per germline. CDR3 in amino acids: CASSTGTANTGELFF. CDR3 in DNA: TGTGCCAGCAGCACCGGGACAGCGAACACCGGGGAGCTGTTTTTT.

The chain has TRBV9 and TRBJ2-3, with 8 bases fitting TRBD1. This CDR3 has 16 amino acids. Germline V CDR1 and CDR2: SGDLS, YYNGEE. V was clipped by 3 bases and J by 1 base; unmatched bases: 7. CDR3 in amino acids: CASSAGQGAGTDTQYF. The DNA of the CDR3 is TGTGCCAGCAGCGCAGGTCAGGGGGCCGGCACAGATACGCAGTATTTT.

The chain has TRBV11-2 and TRBJ2-7; 8 bases line up with TRBD1. Trimming removed 5 bases from V and 4 bases from J; junction bases left unmatched: 4. The CDR3 is made up of 13 amino acids. Germline-derived CDR1 and CDR2 are SGHAT and FQNNGV. In DNA, the CDR3 is TGTGCCAGCAGCGAAGGACAGGGTTACGAGCAGTACTTC. It codes for CASSEGQGYEQYF.

The chain uses TRBV5-1 and TRBJ2-2, with TRBD1 matching over 7 bases. Looked up from germline, CDR1 is SGHRS and CDR2 is YFSETQ. With 4 bases clipped from V and 2 bases from J, the junction kept 5 bases outside the gene matches. This CDR3 has 15 residues. The CDR3 DNA sequence: TGCGCCAGCAGCCCCGGGACAGCTAACACCGGGGAGCTGTTTTTT. Amino acid sequence: CASSPGTANTGELFF.

V usage is TRBV4-2 and J usage is TRBJ1-2; no reliable D call. The CDR3 sequence is 15 residues long. Germline CDR1 reads LGHNA; CDR2 reads YNFKEQ. The V end lost 0 bases, the J end lost 0 bases, and 8 bases lay between the germline ends. The DNA of the CDR3 is TGTGCCAGCAGCCAAGAGTCTAGATCTAACTATGGCTACACCTTC. This translates into CASSQESRSNYGYTF.

This clone was seen a single time. The genes are TRBV10-3 and TRBJ1-2, with TRBD1 as a possible D gene (6 bases). The germline CDR1 and CDR2 sequences are ENHRY and SYGVKD. CDR3 length: 14 amino acids. Trimming shortened V by 2 bases and J by 2 bases, and 9 bases separated the two germline ends. CDR3 region: CAISEPGTNYGYTF. CDR3 sequence (DNA): TGTGCCATCAGTGAGCCCGGGACAAACTATGGCTACACCTTC.

CDR3 loop: CASSPPGIREKLFF. The DNA for the CDR3 is TGTGCCAGCAGCCCTCCCGGGATACGTGAAAAACTGTTTTTT. The V gene is TRBV6-6, the J gene TRBJ1-4; no clear D gene. Germline lookup yields CDR1 MNHNY and CDR2 SVGAGI (reference sequence). Trimming pared 6 bases from V and 7 bases from J, leaving 15 bases between. This CDR3 has 14 amino acids.

This sequence joins TRBV4-1 and TRBJ1-1; D is possibly TRBD1 (5 bases). Germline V gene lookup returns CDR1 MGHRA and CDR2 YSYEKL. The length of the CDR3 is 14 residues. Trimming cost V 1 base and J 7 bases, with 13 bases left between them. This chain's CDR3 is CASSQGITGDEAFF. The CDR3 coding sequence is TGCGCCAGCAGCCAAGGAATTACAGGAGATGAAGCTTTCTTT.

The V gene is TRBV7-2, the J gene TRBJ2-7; D call uncertain. CDR1 SGHTA and CDR2 FQGNSA come from the germline V gene. Trimming removed 3 bases at V and 5 bases at J, with 11 bases between. There are 13 residues in the CDR3. CDR3 sequence: CASSFPSPDEQYF. Written as DNA, the CDR3 is TGTGCCAGCAGCTTTCCGTCACCAGACGAGCAGTACTTC.

The chain links TRBV7-9 to TRBJ2-2, with 12 bases fitting TRBD2. The CDR3 runs 16 residues. Per the germline V gene, CDR1 is SEHNR and CDR2 is FQNEAQ (reference sequence). Germline trimming cut 5 bases from V and 5 bases from J; bases unmatched to any gene: 6. CDR3 nucleotide sequence: TGTGCCAGCAGCCCGGGACTAGCGGGCACAACCGGGGAGCTGTTTTTT. This codes for CASSPGLAGTTGELFF.